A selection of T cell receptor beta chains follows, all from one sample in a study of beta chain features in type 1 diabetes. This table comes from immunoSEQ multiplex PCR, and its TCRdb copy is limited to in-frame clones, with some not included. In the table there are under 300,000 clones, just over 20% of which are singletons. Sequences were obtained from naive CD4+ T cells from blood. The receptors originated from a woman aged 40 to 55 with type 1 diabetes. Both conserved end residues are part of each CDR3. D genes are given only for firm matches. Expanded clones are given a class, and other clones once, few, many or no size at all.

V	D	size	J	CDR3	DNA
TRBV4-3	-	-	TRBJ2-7	CASSATGNGEQYF	TGCGCCAGCAGCGCCACAGGGAATGGTGAGCAGTACTTC
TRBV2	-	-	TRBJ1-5	CASSGPAGEQPQHF	TGTGCCAGCAGTGGCCCCGCAGGCGAACAGCCCCAGCATTTT
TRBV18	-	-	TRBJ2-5	CASSPGEEETQYF	TGTGCCAGCTCACCTGGGGAGGAAGAGACCCAGTACTTC
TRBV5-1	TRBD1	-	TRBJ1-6	CASSTDRGDSPLHF	TGCGCCAGCAGCACGGACAGGGGGGATTCACCCCTCCACTTT
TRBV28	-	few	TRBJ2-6	CASSRDVGRGANVLTF	TGTGCCAGCAGTCGAGATGTGGGGAGGGGGGCCAACGTCCTGACTTTC
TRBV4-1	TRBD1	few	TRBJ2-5	CASSHPGGRETQYF	TGCGCCAGCAGCCATCCAGGGGGCAGGGAGACCCAGTACTTC
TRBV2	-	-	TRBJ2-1	CASSDEQISYNEQFF	TGTGCCAGCAGTGACGAGCAAATCTCCTACAATGAGCAGTTCTTC
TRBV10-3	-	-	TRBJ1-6	CAISAGLGSNSPLHF	TGTGCCATCAGTGCGGGACTCGGATCGAATTCACCCCTCCACTTT
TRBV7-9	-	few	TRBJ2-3	CASSSDSSTDTQYF	TGTGCCAGCAGCTCGGACAGTTCGACAGATACGCAGTATTTT
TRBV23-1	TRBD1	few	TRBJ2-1	CASSQSIPDRGPYNEQFF	TGCGCCAGCAGTCAATCGATCCCGGACAGGGGGCCCTACAATGAGCAGTTCTTC
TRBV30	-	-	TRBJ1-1	CAWGQTEAFF	TGTGCCTGGGGGCAAACTGAAGCTTTCTTT
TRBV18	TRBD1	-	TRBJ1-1	CASSPTGVVTEAFF	TGTGCCAGCTCACCCACAGGGGTAGTCACTGAAGCTTTCTTT
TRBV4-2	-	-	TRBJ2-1	CASSLNGAYNEQFF	TGTGCCAGCAGCCTAAACGGTGCATACAATGAGCAGTTCTTC
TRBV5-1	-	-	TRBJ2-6	CASSQTGFSGANVLTF	TGCGCCAGCAGCCAGACAGGTTTCTCTGGGGCCAACGTCCTGACTTTC
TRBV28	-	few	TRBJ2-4	CASSRPTNSGVYIQYF	TGTGCCAGCAGTCGCCCTACGAATTCGGGGGTCTACATTCAGTACTTC
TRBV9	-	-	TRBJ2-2	CASSATDTNTGELFF	TGTGCCAGCAGCGCGACAGATACGAACACCGGGGAGCTGTTTTTT
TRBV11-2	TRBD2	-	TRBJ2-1	CASSLESTSGRDEQFF	TGTGCCAGCAGCTTAGAATCGACTAGCGGGAGAGATGAGCAGTTCTTC
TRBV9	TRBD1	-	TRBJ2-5	CASSAQGAILETQYF	TGTGCCAGCAGCGCGCAGGGGGCAATATTAGAGACCCAGTACTTC
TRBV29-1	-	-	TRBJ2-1	CSIRTDNNEQFF	TGCAGCATAAGGACAGACAACAATGAGCAGTTCTTC
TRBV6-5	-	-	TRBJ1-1	CASSYSSAGNTEAFF	TGTGCCAGCAGTTACTCGAGTGCCGGGAACACTGAAGCTTTCTTT
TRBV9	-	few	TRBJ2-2	CASSVGDLNTGELFF	TGTGCCAGCAGCGTAGGAGATCTTAACACCGGGGAGCTGTTTTTT
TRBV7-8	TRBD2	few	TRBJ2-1	CASSLRAGGPYEQFF	TGTGCCAGCAGCTTACGGGCGGGAGGGCCTTATGAGCAGTTCTTC
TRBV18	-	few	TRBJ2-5	CASSAGSGQETQYF	TGTGCCAGCTCAGCGGGATCAGGCCAAGAGACCCAGTACTTC
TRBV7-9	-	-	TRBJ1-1	CASSLRGDAEAFF	TGTGCCAGCAGCTTAAGGGGTGACGCTGAAGCTTTCTTT
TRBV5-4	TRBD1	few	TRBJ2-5	CASSPWTGPETQYF	TGTGCCAGCAGCCCCTGGACAGGGCCGGAGACCCAGTACTTC
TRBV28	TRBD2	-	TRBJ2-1	CASSLLPAGDGNEQFF	TGTGCCAGCAGTTTACTTCCAGCGGGAGATGGGAATGAGCAGTTCTTC
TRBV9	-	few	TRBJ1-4	CASSGGVMNEKLFF	TGTGCCAGCAGCGGGGGGGTGATGAATGAAAAACTGTTTTTT